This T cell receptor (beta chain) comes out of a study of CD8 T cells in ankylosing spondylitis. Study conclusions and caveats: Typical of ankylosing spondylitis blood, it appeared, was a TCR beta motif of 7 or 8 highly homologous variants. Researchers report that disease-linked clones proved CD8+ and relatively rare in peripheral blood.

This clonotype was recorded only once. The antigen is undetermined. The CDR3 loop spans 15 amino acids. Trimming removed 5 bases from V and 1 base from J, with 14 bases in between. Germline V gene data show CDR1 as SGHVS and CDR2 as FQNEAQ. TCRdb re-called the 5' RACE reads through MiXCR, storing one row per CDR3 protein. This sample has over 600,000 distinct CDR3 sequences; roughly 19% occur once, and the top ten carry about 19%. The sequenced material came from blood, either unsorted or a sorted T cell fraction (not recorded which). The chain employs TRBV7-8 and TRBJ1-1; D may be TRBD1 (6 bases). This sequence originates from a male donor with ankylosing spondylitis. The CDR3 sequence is CASSLSWTANTEAFF. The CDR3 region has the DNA TGTGCCAGCAGCCTTAGCTGGACAGCGAACACTGAAGCTTTCTTT.